This entry concerns a single T cell receptor (beta chain). TCRdb's table, derived via immunoSEQ multiplex PCR, lists solely in-frame clones and lacks some. Of about 59,000 clones listed, 93% are singletons. Germline CDR1 reads MGHRA; CDR2 reads YSYEKL. Trimming removed 3 bases from V and 4 bases from J, with 13 bases in between. This CDR3 has 15 amino acids. The data are from a study of T cell changes during pregnancy in multiple sclerosis. This chain links TRBV4-1 with TRBJ2-1; D remains unclear. The receptor comes from a female donor with multiple sclerosis, enrolled in a pregnancy study. Sequencing was performed on CD8+ T cells from peripheral blood mononuclear cells, taken in the third trimester of pregnancy. The CDR3 DNA is TGCGCCAGCAGCCATCAATTGGCGGAATACAATGAGCAGTTCTTC. Its protein product is CASSHQLAEYNEQFF.